These 25 T cell receptor beta chains came from one sample sequenced in a study of T-cell reconstitution after alpha-beta-depleted transplantation in children. The TCRbeta library incorporated unique molecular identifiers. TCRdb processed the PCR reads anew with MiXCR; each CDR3 protein has one entry. The sample shows 450,000 to 600,000 distinct CDR3 sequences, approximately 32% of them seen only once. Sequenced material: PBMCs from the stem cell graft donor, taken from the stem cell graft. The receptor source for this set is a human donor who donated a stem cell graft to a child with aplastic anemia.

This clonotype was observed a few times. The chain uses TRBV15 and TRBJ2-3; 15 bases line up with TRBD2. CDR1 and CDR2 from the germline V gene are LNHNV and YYDKDF (reference sequence). CDR3 length: 16 residues. The junction had 3 bases not matched to a gene; V was cut back by 4 bases and J by 4 bases. This chain's CDR3 is CATSKGLAGGADTQYF. DNA for the CDR3: TGTGCCACCAGCAAGGGACTAGCGGGAGGCGCAGATACGCAGTATTTT.

This clonotype appeared a few times. V and J are TRBV18 and TRBJ1-3; 7 nucleotides agree with TRBD1. Germline assignment: CDR1 KGHSH and CDR2 LQKENI. V was pared by 6 bases and J by 1 base, with 12 bases of the junction left unmatched. This CDR3 spans 17 amino acids. The CDR3 loop is CASSEPTGRASGNTIYF. CDR3 sequence (DNA): TGTGCCAGCTCTGAACCGACAGGGAGGGCATCTGGAAACACCATATATTTT.

The chain joins TRBV5-1 to TRBJ1-3; 8 positions agree with TRBD1. Germline V gene data show CDR1 as SGHRS and CDR2 as YFSETQ. Losses at the gene ends were 4 bases for V and 0 bases for J; bases not matched to a gene: 9. CDR3 length: 17 residues. CDR3: CASSGRTGPNSGNTIYF. The CDR3 coding sequence is TGCGCCAGCAGCGGCCGGACAGGGCCAAACTCTGGAAACACCATATATTTT.

V gene TRBV29-1 combines with J gene TRBJ2-7; 7 positions match TRBD2. Per germline, CDR1 SQVTM and CDR2 ANQGSEA. The CDR3 has 12 amino acids. CDR3 loop: CFPVRGWDEQYV. Written as DNA, the CDR3 is TGCTTCCCGGTGCGGGGGTGGGACGAGCAGTACGTC.

The genes are TRBV20-1 and TRBJ1-2, with D unresolved. The CDR3 sequence is 13 residues long. Germline CDR1 is DFQATT and CDR2 is SNEGSKA (reference sequence). V lost 6 bases and J 5 bases, leaving 16 bases between the germline ends. Written as DNA, the CDR3 is TGCAGTGCAGGGTCAGGTTCTCCATATGGCTACACCTTC. It specifies CSAGSGSPYGYTF.

The sample holds a few counts of this clonotype. The chain uses TRBV29-1 and TRBJ1-1; TRBD1 aligns across 12 bases. The CDR3 has 12 amino acids. V dropped 6 bases and J dropped 9; count of bases not matched to a gene: 5. The germline gives CDR1 SQVTM, CDR2 ANQGSEA. CDR3 nucleotides: TGCAGCGTCCTGGGACAGGGGGCTCAAGCTTTCTTT. This gives the protein CSVLGQGAQAFF.

This clonotype came up once. This sequence joins TRBV19 and TRBJ1-1; TRBD1 matches at 7 bases. With V trimmed by 10 bases and J by 8 bases, 13 bases remained unmatched. The CDR3 loop spans 13 amino acids. Germline V gives CDR1 LNHDA, CDR2 SQIVND (reference sequence). CDR3 protein: CATIQLQTGEAFF. The CDR3 coding sequence is TGTGCCACCATACAACTCCAGACAGGGGAAGCTTTCTTT.

The rearrangement links TRBV7-9 to TRBJ1-5, with TRBD1 identical over 9 bases. This CDR3 contains 15 residues. Germline CDR1 SEHNR, CDR2 FQNEAQ (reference sequence). The V gene end was trimmed by 7 bases and the J gene end by 6 bases; junction bases not matched to a gene: 10. Written as DNA, the CDR3 is TGTGCCAGCACCTCCTCAGGACAGGGGATTCAGCCCCAGCATTTT. Its protein is CASTSSGQGIQPQHF.

The chain has TRBV20-1 and TRBJ2-1; D may correspond to TRBD1 or TRBD2 (5 bases each). The CDR3 sequence is 14 residues long. Germline loops: CDR1 DFQATT, CDR2 SNEGSKA (reference sequence). V shed 5 bases and J shed 2 bases, with 13 bases lying between them. The CDR3 DNA follows: TGCAGTGCTCCGGGACCCAGACCCTACAATGAGCAGTTCTTC. Its protein product is CSAPGPRPYNEQFF.

Only a few counts were recorded for this clonotype. The chain uses TRBV18 and TRBJ2-5; D might be TRBD2 (5 bases). Per the germline V gene, CDR1 is KGHSH and CDR2 is LQKENI. This CDR3 is 15 amino acids long. V dropped 6 bases and J dropped 4 bases, with 18 bases sitting between them. The CDR3 bases are TGTGCCAGCTCGGCGAACGGGCGCGGAGGAGAGACCCAGTACTTC. It is translated as CASSANGRGGETQYF.

Only a few counts were recorded for this clonotype. CDR3 loop: CASSRQPGTGVTEAFF. In DNA form, the CDR3 reads TGTGCCAGCAGTCGCCAGCCCGGGACAGGGGTCACTGAAGCTTTCTTT. J is TRBJ1-1 and V is TRBV6-1; 10 bases match TRBD1. This CDR3 comprises 16 residues. The J segment lost 4 bases and the V segment lost 5 bases, leaving 10 bases of the junction unmatched. Germline V CDR1 and CDR2: MNHNS, SASEGT.

This rearrangement joins TRBV5-1 to TRBJ2-3; tentatively, D is TRBD1 or TRBD2 (5 bases each). Per germline, CDR1 SGHRS and CDR2 YFSETQ. The CDR3 extends over 14 amino acids. V was shortened by 9 bases and J by 1 base, with 15 bases between the two germline ends. In DNA form, the CDR3 reads TGCGCCACCAACCAGGGAGATGGCACAGATACGCAGTATTTT. Translation gives CATNQGDGTDTQYF. Drawing the rest from reference TRBV5-1 and TRBJ2-3, the complete variable domain is KAGVTQTPRYLIKTRGQQVTLSCSPISGHRSVSWYQQTPGQGLQFLFEYFSETQRNKGNFPGRFSGRQFSNSRSEMNVSTLELGDSALYLCATNQGDGTDTQYFGPGTRLTVL.

The chain links TRBV9 to TRBJ2-3, with TRBD2 matching 8 bases. The germline V gene encodes CDR1 SGDLS and CDR2 YYNGEE. V dropped 4 bases and J dropped 0; count of bases not matched to a gene: 10. The CDR3 sequence is 17 residues long. CDR3 nucleotides: TGTGCCAGCAGCTCCCGGGGGGGCGGGCTTAGCACAGATACGCAGTATTTT. This encodes CASSSRGGGLSTDTQYF. The variable domain in full, with the rest retrieved from reference TRBV9 and TRBJ2-3, is DSGVTQTPKHLITATGQRVTLRCSPRSGDLSVYWYQQSLDQGLQFLIQYYNGEERAKGNILERFSAQQFPDLHSELNLSSLELGDSALYFCASSSRGGGLSTDTQYFGPGTRLTVL.

Only a few counts were recorded for this clonotype. The chain is built from TRBV6-5 and TRBJ2-5, with D unresolved. The CDR3 covers 14 residues. Trimming pared 1 base from V and 0 bases from J, leaving 6 bases between. CDR1 is MNHEY, CDR2 SVGAGI, per germline. CDR3 DNA: TGTGCCAGCAGTTACTTTGTGTACCAAGAGACCCAGTACTTC. Translation gives CASSYFVYQETQYF.

The chain uses TRBV27 and TRBJ2-7; 8 bases map to TRBD2. This CDR3 has 16 residues. Trimming cost V 4 bases and J 2 bases; bases outside gene matches: 10. From germline, CDR1 is MNHEY and CDR2 SMNVEV (reference sequence). Here the CDR3 DNA reads TGTGCCAGCAGTTCCATTAGCGGGAAGGTCACCTACGAGCAGTACTTC. It encodes CASSSISGKVTYEQYF.

The chain is built from TRBV20-1 and TRBJ2-2; TRBD2 aligns across 9 bases. J was trimmed by 4 bases and V by 0 bases; bases with no gene match: 3. Germline CDR1 reads DFQATT; CDR2 reads SNEGSKA (reference sequence). This CDR3 is 15 amino acids long. The CDR3 reads CSARDSGSGTGELFF. Here the CDR3 DNA reads TGCAGTGCTAGAGATAGCGGGAGTGGCACCGGGGAGCTGTTTTTT.

V and J are TRBV6-5 and TRBJ1-1, with TRBD1 identical over 7 bases. The germline V gene has CDR1 MNHEY and CDR2 SVGAGI. The V segment lost 7 bases and the J segment 7 bases; nucleotides outside the gene matches: 3. CDR3 length equals 11 residues. DNA of the CDR3: TGTGCCAGCATCAGGGGGAATGAAGCTTTCTTT. Translating it yields CASIRGNEAFF.

This sequence joins TRBV20-1 and TRBJ2-1; no clear D. Germline loops: CDR1 DFQATT, CDR2 SNEGSKA (reference sequence). Trimming took off 2 bases at V and 4 bases at J, with 9 bases between the two ends. CDR3 size: 13 residues. The CDR3 nucleotides read TGCAGTGCTAGACTAGGCTTTTACAATGAGCAGTTCTTC. It encodes CSARLGFYNEQFF.

This clonotype was observed a few times. This chain links TRBV3-1 with TRBJ1-4, with D unclear. Per the germline V gene, CDR1 is LGHDT and CDR2 is YNNKEL (reference sequence). CDR3 length equals 15 residues. Trimming took off 5 bases at V and 2 bases at J, with 12 bases between the two ends. The CDR3 loop reads CASSARRGTNEKLFF. The DNA of the CDR3 is TGTGCCAGCAGCGCCCGACGAGGCACTAATGAAAAACTGTTTTTT.

V and J are TRBV20-1 and TRBJ2-2; D call uncertain. Per the germline V gene, CDR1 is DFQATT and CDR2 is SNEGSKA (reference sequence). Trimming cost V 2 bases and J 3 bases, with 7 bases left between them. The CDR3 runs 13 residues. As DNA, the CDR3 is TGCAGTGCTAGACTACAAGACACCGGGGAGCTGTTTTTT. Protein product: CSARLQDTGELFF.

This chain joins TRBV5-1 and TRBJ2-7; 7 bases line up with TRBD1. The CDR3 runs 13 residues. Germline CDR1 SGHRS, CDR2 YFSETQ. V trimming: 4 bases; J trimming: 4 bases; junction bases outside the gene matches: 5. The CDR3, as DNA: TGCGCCAGCAGCCAGGGACAGTTGTACGAGCAGTACTTC. Its protein product is CASSQGQLYEQYF.

A few counts support this clonotype. CDR3 DNA: TGCGCCAGCAGCTTGGCTCGGGGTGAGGACATTCAGTACTTC. It yields the protein CASSLARGEDIQYF. V usage is TRBV5-1 and J usage is TRBJ2-4, with D possibly TRBD2 on 5 matching bases. The length of the CDR3 is 14 residues. Germline V CDR1 and CDR2: SGHRS, YFSETQ. V was clipped by 0 bases and J by 8 bases, with 12 bases between them.

This clonotype occurred once. The junction does not match germline at one end; this may be a read error. The chain joins TRBV18 to TRBJ2-1; D unresolved. CDR3 length: 15 residues. The germline gives CDR1 KGHSH, CDR2 LQKENI. The DNA of the CDR3 is TGTGCCAGCTCTCCTACACAACTCTCCTACACTGAGCAGTTCTTC. It specifies CASSPTQLSYTEQFF.

This chain connects TRBV12-3 or TRBV12-4 to TRBJ1-6; unclear D gene. Trimming took 2 bases from V and 9 from J, leaving 14 bases between them. This CDR3 spans 15 amino acids. The CDR3 DNA is TGTGCCAGCAGTTTAATAGGGCCAACTGCTTCACCCCTCCACTTT. This gives the protein CASSLIGPTASPLHF.

The chain uses TRBV6-2 or TRBV6-3 and TRBJ2-1; weak D call: TRBD1 (5 bases). The CDR3 length is 15 residues. CDR1 and CDR2 from the germline V gene are MNHEY and SVGEGT. V shed 6 bases and J shed 0 bases, with 12 bases lying between them. The CDR3 sequence is CASRNQGNSYNEQFF. The CDR3 DNA reads as TGTGCCAGCAGAAACCAGGGTAACTCCTACAATGAGCAGTTCTTC.